The sequence of this T cell receptor (beta chain) was determined in a study of blood T cell repertoires in COVID-19 (dated by TCRdb to 2018 to 2021). About the study as a whole: Samples covering the acute and convalescent phases of COVID-19 were provided by collaborators in the United States, Italy and Spain. The material from the prospective study consisted of cDNA or gDNA derived from T cells, B-cell-depleted T cells, or PBMCs. Subjects who had been exposed to COVID-19, were actively infected with it, or had recovered from it provided the deeply sampled blood TCRbeta repertoires that made up the dataset. The repertoires were made available in a free public database intended to serve as a resource for research on the immune response to SARS-CoV-2. Samples came from the ongoing ImmuneRACE study (first 160 participants) plus 1,254 subjects from 6 global collaborators. Sample metadata almost always included a de-identified subject ID, COVID-19 status, age in years and sex. HLA class I and class II types, where available, came from metadata supplied by the sample provider rather than from assay-based typing. Points the paper makes about the study in general: The quantity of clinical and demographic metadata differed by source and by participant and was supplied without curation.

CDR1 is given as SGDLS and CDR2 as YYNGEE, both from the germline V gene. The CDR3 measures 15 amino acids from cysteine to phenylalanine. Only the CDR3 region is kept as DNA, spanning 45 bases read in frame from base 1. The V end loses 0 bases and the J end loses 7 bases, and a stretch of 13 bases separates them. TCRbeta CDR3 regions were amplified from genomic DNA using the immunoSEQ Assay, a bias-controlled multiplex PCR. As for how the authors treated the data: The number of nucleated cells in each sample was estimated by amplification of reference gene primers within the assay. Sequence reads were collapsed and filtered to measure the absolute abundance of every unique TCRbeta CDR3 rearrangement. For each sample, productive Simpson clonality was calculated as the square root of Simpson's diversity index across productive rearrangements. In TCRdb, the immuneACCESS table is reduced to in-frame sequences with V and J assigned. These tables do not hold every clone; where another copy was compared, an unresolved V gene accounts for under half, and the others remain unexplained. For V, J and clone size, that table is used; D and trimming come from the DNA. This sample gives 250,000 to 300,000 clones in total; 90% of them show up just once. Together, the top ten hold over 5.5% of the sample.

One collaborating source in Seattle enrolled patients while the patients were actively infected and followed the patients over time throughout the course of disease. Each collaborating institution followed its own protocols to collect whole blood in K2EDTA tubes. For TCRbeta analysis, collaborators shipped samples in one of three forms: frozen whole blood, isolated PBMCs, or DNA extracted from either of those sample types. With regard to this clone: Its binding antigen is unknown. The input lacks base qualities; no much larger clone sits a single base away.

The clonotype was recovered from a woman between 45 and 65 years old with COVID-19, enrolled during active disease. The chain is made from TRBV9 and TRBJ2-2, with the identity of the D gene unclear. The sequencing input was peripheral blood. The CDR3 protein: CASSVDGLQSGELFF. DNA sequence: TGTGCCAGCAGCGTAGATGGCCTCCAAAGCGGGGAGCTGTTTTTT. The CDR3, completed at both ends by the reference TRBV9 and TRBJ2-2 genes, gives the full variable domain DSGVTQTPKHLITATGQRVTLRCSPRSGDLSVYWYQQSLDQGLQFLIQYYNGEERAKGNILERFSAQQFPDLHSELNLSSLELGDSALYFCASSVDGLQSGELFFGEGSRLTVL.